The present entry profiles one T cell receptor (beta chain) with its context. The CDR3 covers 15 residues. V lost 1 base and J lost 1, with 9 bases in between. The V gene's germline CDR1 is SGDLS and CDR2 YYNGEE. The entry originates in a study of blood T cells in healthy people across ages. Next came a second PCR, run for roughly 6 to 11 cycles, which used a sample-barcoded 5' primer along with a J-beta primer mix. TCRdb reanalysed the 5' RACE reads using MiXCR and keeps one entry per CDR3 protein. The repertoire includes 600,000 to 1,000,000 distinct CDR3 sequences, around 25% of them detected once, and under 4.5% sits in the top ten. This same sample was also part of a study on T cells of mothers and their children.

The receptor comes from a boy aged 5-17 years in good health. The sequenced sample was blood. The chain combines TRBV9 with TRBJ2-1; possibly TRBD1 for D (5 bases). The CDR3 DNA reads TGTGCCAGCAGCGTATTAGGGGATTCCTACAATGAGCAGTTCTTC. This sequence encodes CASSVLGDSYNEQFF.